This T cell receptor beta chain was documented in a study of blood T cell repertoires in COVID-19. This clone was found a few times. Data came from immunoSEQ multiplex PCR; TCRdb stores just in-frame clones and leaves some out. The sample lists more than 150,000 clones, 81% occurring once. Between the trimmed V and J ends, which lost 11 bases and 3 bases, there was a span of 14 bases. Germline CDR1 SEHNR, CDR2 FQNEAQ (reference sequence). There are 12 residues in the CDR3. The sample taken for sequencing was peripheral blood. This rearrangement joins TRBV7-9 to TRBJ2-7; a possible D gene is TRBD2 (6 bases). The sequence came from a woman aged 80 or over with COVID-19, enrolled during active disease. This CDR3 reads CAGRGTGYEQYF. Here the CDR3 DNA reads TGTGCCGGGCGGGGAACAGGCTACGAGCAGTACTTC.